The 3 T cell receptor beta chains in this list originate from one sample, sequenced in a study of T cell responses to AZD1222 COVID-19 vaccine. Profiled with immunoSEQ multiplex PCR; TCRdb holds only in-frame clones, not every one. This table holds 70,000 to 95,000 clones, about 90% found once. Here the sequenced sample was peripheral blood, taken on day 0 of MenACWY control vaccination. Every receptor here comes from an adult in good health.

CDR3 protein: CASSRRGGEQPQHF. The CDR3 DNA follows: TGCGCCAGCAGCCGCCGTGGAGGAGAACAGCCCCAGCATTTT. The chain uses TRBV4-3 and TRBJ1-5; D gene ambiguous. Trimming took off 4 bases at V and 7 bases at J, with 14 bases between the two ends. The CDR3 runs to 14 residues. The V gene's germline CDR1 is LGHNA and CDR2 YSLEER.

V is TRBV11-3 and J is TRBJ2-2; no reliable D call. The CDR3 has 15 residues. Trimming stripped 5 bases from V and 1 base from J, with 11 bases between. Looked up from germline, CDR1 is SGHNT and CDR2 is YENEEA. CDR3 amino acids: CASSPQSQNTGELFF. The CDR3 nucleotides are TGTGCCAGCAGCCCACAAAGCCAGAACACCGGGGAGCTGTTTTTT.

The rearrangement links TRBV11-3 to TRBJ2-5; D may be TRBD2 (6 bases). The CDR3 covers 15 residues. The germline V gene has CDR1 SGHNT and CDR2 YENEEA. The V end lost 0 bases, the J end lost 2 bases, and 10 bases lay between the germline ends. The CDR3 bases are TGTGCCAGCAGCTTAGACGGGACTCCGCAAGAGACCCAGTACTTC. The encoded protein is CASSLDGTPQETQYF.